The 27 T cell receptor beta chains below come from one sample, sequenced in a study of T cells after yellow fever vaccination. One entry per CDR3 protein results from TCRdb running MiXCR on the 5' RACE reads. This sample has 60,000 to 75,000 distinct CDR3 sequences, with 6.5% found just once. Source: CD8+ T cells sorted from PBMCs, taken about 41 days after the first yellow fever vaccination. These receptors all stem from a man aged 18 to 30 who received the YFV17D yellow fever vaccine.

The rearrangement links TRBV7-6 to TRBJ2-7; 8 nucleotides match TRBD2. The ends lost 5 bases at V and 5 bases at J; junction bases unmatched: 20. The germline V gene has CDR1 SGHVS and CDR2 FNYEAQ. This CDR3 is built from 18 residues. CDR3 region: CASSPPWGASGGGNEQYF. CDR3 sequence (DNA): TGTGCCAGCAGCCCGCCGTGGGGCGCGAGCGGGGGAGGGAACGAGCAGTACTTC.

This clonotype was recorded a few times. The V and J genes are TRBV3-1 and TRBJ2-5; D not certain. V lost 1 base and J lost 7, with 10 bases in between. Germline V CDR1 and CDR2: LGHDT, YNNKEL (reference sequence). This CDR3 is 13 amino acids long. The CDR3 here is CASSQAGPGTQYF. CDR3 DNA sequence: TGTGCCAGCAGCCAAGCCGGGCCCGGGACCCAGTACTTC.

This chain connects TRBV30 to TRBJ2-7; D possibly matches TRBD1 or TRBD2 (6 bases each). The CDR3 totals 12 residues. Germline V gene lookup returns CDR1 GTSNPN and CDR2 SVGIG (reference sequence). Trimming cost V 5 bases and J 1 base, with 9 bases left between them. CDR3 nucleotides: TGTGCCTGGGGAGGGGGTTCCTACGAGCAGTACTTC. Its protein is CAWGGGSYEQYF. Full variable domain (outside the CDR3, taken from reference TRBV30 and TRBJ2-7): SQTIHQWPATLVQPVGSPLSLECTVEGTSNPNLYWYRQAAGRGLQLLFYSVGIGQISSEVPQNLSASRPQDRQFILSSKKLLLSDSGFYLCAWGGGSYEQYFGPGTRLTVT.

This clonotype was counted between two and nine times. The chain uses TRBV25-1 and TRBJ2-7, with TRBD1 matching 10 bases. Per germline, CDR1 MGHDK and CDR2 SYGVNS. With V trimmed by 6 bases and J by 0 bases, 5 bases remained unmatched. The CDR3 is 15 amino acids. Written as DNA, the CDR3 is TGTGCCAGCAGCGTCCGGGACAGGGGCTCCTACGAGCAGTACTTC. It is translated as CASSVRDRGSYEQYF.

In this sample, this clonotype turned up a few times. The CDR3 nucleotides are TGTGCCAGTAGTATTGGTTCAGGGGCAAATCAGCCCCAGCATTTT. It codes for CASSIGSGANQPQHF. This rearrangement joins TRBV19 to TRBJ1-5; possibly TRBD1 for D (6 bases). This CDR3 contains 15 residues. Germline CDR1 is LNHDA and CDR2 is SQIVND (reference sequence). V was shortened by 3 bases and J by 4 bases, with 13 bases between the two germline ends.

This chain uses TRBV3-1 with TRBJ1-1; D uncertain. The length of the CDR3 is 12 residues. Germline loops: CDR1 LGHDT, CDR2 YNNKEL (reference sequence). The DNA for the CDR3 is TGTGCTAGCTATTCAGTAGGTACTGAAGCTTTCTTT. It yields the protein CASYSVGTEAFF.

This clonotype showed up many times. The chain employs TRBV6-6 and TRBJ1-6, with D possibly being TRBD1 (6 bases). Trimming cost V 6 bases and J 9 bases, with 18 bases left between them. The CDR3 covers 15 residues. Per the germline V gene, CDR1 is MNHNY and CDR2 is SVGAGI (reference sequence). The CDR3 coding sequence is TGTGCCAGCAGCCAGTACACAGGGAGATCTTCACCCCTCCACTTT. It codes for CASSQYTGRSSPLHF.

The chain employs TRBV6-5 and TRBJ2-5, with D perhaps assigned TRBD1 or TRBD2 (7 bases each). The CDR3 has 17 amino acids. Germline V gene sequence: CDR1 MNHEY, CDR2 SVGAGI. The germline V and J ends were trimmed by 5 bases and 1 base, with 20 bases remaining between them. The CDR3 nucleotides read TGTGCCAGCAGTCCCCCCCCGCCAGGGGGGGTCCAAGAGACCCAGTACTTC. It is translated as CASSPPPPGGVQETQYF.

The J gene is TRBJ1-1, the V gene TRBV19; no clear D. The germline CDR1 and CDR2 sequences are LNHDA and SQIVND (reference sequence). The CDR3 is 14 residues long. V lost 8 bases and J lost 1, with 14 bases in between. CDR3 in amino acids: CASSLVVQNTEAFF. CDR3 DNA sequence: TGTGCCAGTTCCCTGGTGGTGCAGAACACTGAAGCTTTCTTT.

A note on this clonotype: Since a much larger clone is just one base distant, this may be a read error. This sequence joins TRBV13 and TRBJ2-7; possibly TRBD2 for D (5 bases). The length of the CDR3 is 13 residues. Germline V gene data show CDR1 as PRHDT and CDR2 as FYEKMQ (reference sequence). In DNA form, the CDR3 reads TGTGCCATCAGCCCTCGGGGAGAGTACGAGCAGTACGTC. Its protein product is CAISPRGEYEQYV.

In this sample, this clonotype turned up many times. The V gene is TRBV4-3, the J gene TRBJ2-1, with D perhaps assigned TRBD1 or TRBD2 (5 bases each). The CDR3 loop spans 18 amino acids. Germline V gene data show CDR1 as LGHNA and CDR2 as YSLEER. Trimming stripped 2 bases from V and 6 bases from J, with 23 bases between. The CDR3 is CASSQPPPAVGASNEQFF. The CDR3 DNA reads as TGCGCCAGCAGCCAACCCCCCCCCGCCGTCGGGGCGAGCAATGAGCAGTTCTTC.

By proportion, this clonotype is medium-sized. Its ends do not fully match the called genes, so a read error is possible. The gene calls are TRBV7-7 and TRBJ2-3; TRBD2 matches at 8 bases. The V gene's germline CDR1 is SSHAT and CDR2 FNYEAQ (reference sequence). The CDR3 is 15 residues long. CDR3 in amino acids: CASSYAAGGTDTQYF. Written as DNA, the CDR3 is TGTGCTAGCAGCTACGCAGCGGGGGGCACAGATACGCAGTATTTT.

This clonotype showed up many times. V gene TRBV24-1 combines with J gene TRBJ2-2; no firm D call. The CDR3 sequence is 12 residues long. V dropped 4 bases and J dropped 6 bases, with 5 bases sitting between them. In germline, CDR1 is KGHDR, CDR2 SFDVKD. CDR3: CATSEGSGELFF. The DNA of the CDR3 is TGTGCCACCAGTGAGGGGTCCGGGGAGCTGTTTTTT.

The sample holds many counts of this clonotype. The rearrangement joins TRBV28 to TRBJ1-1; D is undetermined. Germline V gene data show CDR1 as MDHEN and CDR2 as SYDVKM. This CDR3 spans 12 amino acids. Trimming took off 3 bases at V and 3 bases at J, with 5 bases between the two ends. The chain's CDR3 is CASSFTYTEAFF. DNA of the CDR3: TGTGCCAGCAGTTTTACGTACACTGAAGCTTTCTTT.

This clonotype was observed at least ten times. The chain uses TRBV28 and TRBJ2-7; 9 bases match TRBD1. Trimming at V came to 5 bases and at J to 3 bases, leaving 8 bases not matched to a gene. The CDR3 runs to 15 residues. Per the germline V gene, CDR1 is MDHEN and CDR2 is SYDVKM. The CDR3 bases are TGTGCCAGCAGTCCAACCGGGACAGGGATCTACGAGCAGTACGTC. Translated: CASSPTGTGIYEQYV.

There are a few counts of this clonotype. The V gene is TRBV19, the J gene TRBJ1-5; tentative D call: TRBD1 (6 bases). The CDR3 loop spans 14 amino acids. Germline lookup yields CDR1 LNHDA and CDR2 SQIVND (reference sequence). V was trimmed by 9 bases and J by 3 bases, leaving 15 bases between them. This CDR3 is CARPEGGDNQPQHF. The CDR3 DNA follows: TGTGCCAGACCCGAGGGGGGAGACAATCAGCCCCAGCATTTT.

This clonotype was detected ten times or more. The CDR3: CASSTTGGYGYTF. The CDR3 DNA sequence: TGTGCCAGCAGCACCACTGGGGGCTATGGCTACACCTTC. This chain joins TRBV7-2 and TRBJ1-2, with a weak D call TRBD1 (5 bases). The V gene's germline CDR1 is SGHTA and CDR2 FQGNSA. Trimming shortened V by 5 bases and J by 4 bases, and 11 bases separated the two germline ends. The CDR3 loop spans 13 amino acids. Full variable domain (outside the CDR3, taken from reference TRBV7-2 and TRBJ1-2): GAGVSQSPSNKVTEKGKDVELRCDPISGHTALYWYRQSLGQGLEFLIYFQGNSAPDKSGLPSDRFSAERTGGSVSTLTIQRTQQEDSAVYLCASSTTGGYGYTFGSGTRLTVV.

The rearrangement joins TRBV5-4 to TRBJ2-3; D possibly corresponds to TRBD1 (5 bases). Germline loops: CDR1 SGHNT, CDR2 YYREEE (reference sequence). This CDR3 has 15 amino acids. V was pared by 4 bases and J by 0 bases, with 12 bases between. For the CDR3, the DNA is TGTGCCAGCAGCCTCGGACACCGAAGCACAGATACGCAGTATTTT. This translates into CASSLGHRSTDTQYF.

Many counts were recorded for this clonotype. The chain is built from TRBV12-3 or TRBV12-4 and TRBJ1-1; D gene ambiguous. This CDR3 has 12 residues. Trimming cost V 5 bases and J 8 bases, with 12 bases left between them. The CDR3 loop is CASSTTRNEAFF. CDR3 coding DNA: TGTGCCAGCAGTACGACACGGAACGAAGCTTTCTTT.

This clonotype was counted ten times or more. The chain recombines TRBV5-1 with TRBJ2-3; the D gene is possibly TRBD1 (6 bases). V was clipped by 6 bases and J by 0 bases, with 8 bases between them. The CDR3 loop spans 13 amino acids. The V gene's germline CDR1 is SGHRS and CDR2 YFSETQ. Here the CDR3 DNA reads TGCGCCAGCATGGGGACAAGCACAGATACGCAGTATTTT. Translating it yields CASMGTSTDTQYF. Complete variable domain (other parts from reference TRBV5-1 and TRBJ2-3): KAGVTQTPRYLIKTRGQQVTLSCSPISGHRSVSWYQQTPGQGLQFLFEYFSETQRNKGNFPGRFSGRQFSNSRSEMNVSTLELGDSALYLCASMGTSTDTQYFGPGTRLTVL.

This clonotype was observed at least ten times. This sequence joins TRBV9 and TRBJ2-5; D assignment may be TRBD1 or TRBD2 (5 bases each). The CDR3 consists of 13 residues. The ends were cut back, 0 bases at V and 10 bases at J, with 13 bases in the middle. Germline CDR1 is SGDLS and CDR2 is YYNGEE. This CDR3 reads CASSVDERGGQYF. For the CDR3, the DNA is TGTGCCAGCAGCGTAGATGAGAGGGGTGGCCAGTACTTC.

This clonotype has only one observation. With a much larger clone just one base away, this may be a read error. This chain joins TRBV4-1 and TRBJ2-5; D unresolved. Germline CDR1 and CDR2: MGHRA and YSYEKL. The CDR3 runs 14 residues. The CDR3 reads CASSQDPYQETQNF. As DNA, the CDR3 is TGCGCCAGCAGCCAGGATCCATACCAAGAGACCCAGAACTTC.

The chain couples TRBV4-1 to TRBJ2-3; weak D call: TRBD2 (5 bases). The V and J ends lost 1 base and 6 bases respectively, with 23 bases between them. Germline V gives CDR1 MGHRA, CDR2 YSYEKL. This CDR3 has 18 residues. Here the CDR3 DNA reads TGCGCCAGCAGCCAAGTCGGACCAGAGGGATATGGCGACGATACGCAGTATTTT. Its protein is CASSQVGPEGYGDDTQYF.

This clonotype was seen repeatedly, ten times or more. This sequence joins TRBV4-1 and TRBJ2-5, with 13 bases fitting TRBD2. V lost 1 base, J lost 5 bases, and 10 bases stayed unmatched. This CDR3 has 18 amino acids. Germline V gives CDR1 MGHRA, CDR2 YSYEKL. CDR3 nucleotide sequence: TGCGCCAGCAGCCAAGGACTAGCGGGGGGCTGGTCCCTGGAGACCCAGTACTTC. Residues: CASSQGLAGGWSLETQYF.

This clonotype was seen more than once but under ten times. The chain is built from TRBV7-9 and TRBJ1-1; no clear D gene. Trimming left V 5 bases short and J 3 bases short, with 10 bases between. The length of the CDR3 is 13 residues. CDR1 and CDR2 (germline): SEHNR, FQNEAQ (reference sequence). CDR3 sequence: CASSPASYTEAFF. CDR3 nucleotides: TGTGCCAGCAGCCCCGCCAGTTACACTGAAGCTTTCTTT.

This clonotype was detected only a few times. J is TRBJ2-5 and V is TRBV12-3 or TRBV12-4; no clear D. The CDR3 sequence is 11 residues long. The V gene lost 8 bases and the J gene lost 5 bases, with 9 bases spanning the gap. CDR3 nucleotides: TGTGCCAGCGGTCCGCTGGAGACCCAGTACTTC. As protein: CASGPLETQYF.

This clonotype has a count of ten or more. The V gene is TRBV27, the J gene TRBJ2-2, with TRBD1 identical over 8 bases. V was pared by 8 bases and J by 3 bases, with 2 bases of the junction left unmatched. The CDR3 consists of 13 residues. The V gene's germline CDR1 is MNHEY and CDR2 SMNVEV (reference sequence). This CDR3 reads CASLGQDTGELFF. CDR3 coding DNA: TGTGCCAGCCTGGGACAGGACACCGGGGAGCTGTTTTTT.